This T cell receptor beta chain was captured in a study of cytomegalovirus exposure and HLA in healthy donors. The primer mix had 60 Vbeta and 13 Jbeta primers. Libraries were prepared by immunoSEQ multiplex PCR; TCRdb keeps only in-frame clonotypes and omits some of them. This table holds about 190,000 clones, about 84% found once. CDR3 size: 13 residues. Germline loops: CDR1 SEHNR, CDR2 FQNEAQ (reference sequence). Trimming took 6 bases from V and 5 from J, leaving 13 bases between them. The chain is built from TRBV7-9 and TRBJ1-1; D perhaps matches TRBD1 (5 bases). Input material: PBMCs. This clonotype originated in a woman aged 30 to 39 in good health and CMV-seropositive. The CDR3 spells CASRPAGRTEAFF. CDR3 sequence (DNA): TGTGCCAGCAGACCCGCGGGGCGGACTGAAGCTTTCTTT.